This T cell receptor (beta chain) came from a study of human versus mouse CDR3 diversity and MHC coevolution. In the study overall: Each sample yielded about 5.5 x 10^6 to 1.7 x 10^7 valid reads.

Points from the study as a whole: Most of the three human donors had the lowest clonal inequality.

The data were produced by immunoSEQ multiplex PCR, yet TCRdb's version contains in-frame clones alone and is incomplete. The sample lists roughly 80,000 clones, 92% occurring once. Note on this clone: Its antigen remains unidentified.

The sample consisted of naive CD4+ T cells from blood. Subset denoted: CD45RO-negative CD62L-positive naive CD4 T cells. The clonotype comes from a person aged 25 to 69 in good health.

CDR3 DNA sequence: TGTGCCAGCAGTGAGTCAGCGCAAGAGACCCAGTACTTC. It encodes CASSESAQETQYF. The chain combines TRBV2 with TRBJ2-5; D is unclear. The CDR3 extends over 13 amino acids. The V gene's germline CDR1 is SNHLY and CDR2 FYNNEI. V was clipped by 3 bases and J by 2 bases, with 7 bases between them.